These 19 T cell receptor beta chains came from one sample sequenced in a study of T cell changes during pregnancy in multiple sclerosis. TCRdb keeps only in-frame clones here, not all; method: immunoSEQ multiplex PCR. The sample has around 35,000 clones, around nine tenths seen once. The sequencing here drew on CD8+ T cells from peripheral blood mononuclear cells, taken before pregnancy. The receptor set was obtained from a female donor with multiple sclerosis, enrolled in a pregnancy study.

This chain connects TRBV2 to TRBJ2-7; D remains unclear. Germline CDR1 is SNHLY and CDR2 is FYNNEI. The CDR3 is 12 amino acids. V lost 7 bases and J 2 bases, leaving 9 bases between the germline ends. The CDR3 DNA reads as TGTGCCAGCAATCTAGGCCCCTACGAGCAGTACTTC. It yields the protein CASNLGPYEQYF. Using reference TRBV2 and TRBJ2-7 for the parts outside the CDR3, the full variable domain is EPEVTQTPSHQVTQMGQEVILRCVPISNHLYFYWYRQILGQKVEFLVSFYNNEISEKSEIFDDQFSVERPDGSNFTLKIRSTKLEDSAMYFCASNLGPYEQYFGPGTRLTVT.

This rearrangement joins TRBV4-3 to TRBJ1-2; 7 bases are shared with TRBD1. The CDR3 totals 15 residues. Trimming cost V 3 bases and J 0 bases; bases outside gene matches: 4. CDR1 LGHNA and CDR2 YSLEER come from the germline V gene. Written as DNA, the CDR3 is TGCGCCAGCAGCCAGAGGGACAGATCTAACTATGGCTACACCTTC. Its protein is CASSQRDRSNYGYTF.

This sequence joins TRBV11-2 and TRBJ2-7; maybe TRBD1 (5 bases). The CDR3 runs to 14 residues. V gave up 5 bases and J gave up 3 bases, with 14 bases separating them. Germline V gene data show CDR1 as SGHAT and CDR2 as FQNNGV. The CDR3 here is CASSQTEGFYEQYF. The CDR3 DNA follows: TGTGCCAGCAGCCAGACAGAAGGGTTCTACGAGCAGTACTTC.

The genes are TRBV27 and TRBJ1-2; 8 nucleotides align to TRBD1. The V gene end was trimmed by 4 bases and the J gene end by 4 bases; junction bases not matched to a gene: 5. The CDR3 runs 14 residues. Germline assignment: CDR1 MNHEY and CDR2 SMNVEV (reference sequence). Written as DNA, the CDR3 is TGTGCCAGCAGTTCCGACAGGGGCGGCTATGGCTACACCTTC. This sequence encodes CASSSDRGGYGYTF.

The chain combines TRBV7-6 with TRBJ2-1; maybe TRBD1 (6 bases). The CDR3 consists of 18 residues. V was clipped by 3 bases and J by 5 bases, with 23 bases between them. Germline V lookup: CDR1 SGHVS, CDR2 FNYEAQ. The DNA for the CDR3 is TGTGCCAGCAGCTTCGGATGGGCGCACACAGGGACGAACAATGAGCAGTTCTTC. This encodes CASSFGWAHTGTNNEQFF.

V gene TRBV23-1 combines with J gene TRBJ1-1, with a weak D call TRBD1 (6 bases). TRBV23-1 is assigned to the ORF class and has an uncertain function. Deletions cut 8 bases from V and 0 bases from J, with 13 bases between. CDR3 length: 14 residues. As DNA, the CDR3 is TGCGCCAGCGCGAGGGGGAAACTGAACACTGAAGCTTTCTTT. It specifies CASARGKLNTEAFF.

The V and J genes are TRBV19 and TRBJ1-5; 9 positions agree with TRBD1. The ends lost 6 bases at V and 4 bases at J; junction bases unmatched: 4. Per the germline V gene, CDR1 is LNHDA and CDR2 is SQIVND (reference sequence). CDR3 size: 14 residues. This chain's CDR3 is CASRSTGGNQPQHF. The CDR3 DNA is TGTGCCAGTAGATCGACAGGGGGTAATCAGCCCCAGCATTTT.

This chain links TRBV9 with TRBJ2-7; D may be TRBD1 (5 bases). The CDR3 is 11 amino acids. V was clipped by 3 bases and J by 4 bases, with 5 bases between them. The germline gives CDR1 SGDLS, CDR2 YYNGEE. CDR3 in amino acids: CASSEGYEQYF. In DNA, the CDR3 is TGTGCCAGCAGCGAGGGGTACGAGCAGTACTTC. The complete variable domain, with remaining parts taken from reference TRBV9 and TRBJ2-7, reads DSGVTQTPKHLITATGQRVTLRCSPRSGDLSVYWYQQSLDQGLQFLIQYYNGEERAKGNILERFSAQQFPDLHSELNLSSLELGDSALYFCASSEGYEQYFGPGTRLTVT.

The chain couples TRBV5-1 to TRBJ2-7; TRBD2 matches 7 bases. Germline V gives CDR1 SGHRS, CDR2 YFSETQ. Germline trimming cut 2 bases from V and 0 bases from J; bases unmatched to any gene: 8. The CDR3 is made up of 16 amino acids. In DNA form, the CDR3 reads TGCGCCAGCAGCTTCTGGGGGAGCGGGGACTCCTACGAGCAGTACTTC. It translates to CASSFWGSGDSYEQYF.

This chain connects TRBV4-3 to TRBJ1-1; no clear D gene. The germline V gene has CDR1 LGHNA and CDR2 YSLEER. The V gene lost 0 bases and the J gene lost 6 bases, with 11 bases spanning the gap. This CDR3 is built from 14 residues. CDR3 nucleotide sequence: TGCGCCAGCAGCCAAGATCGGAGGTTCCCTGAAGCTTTCTTT. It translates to CASSQDRRFPEAFF.

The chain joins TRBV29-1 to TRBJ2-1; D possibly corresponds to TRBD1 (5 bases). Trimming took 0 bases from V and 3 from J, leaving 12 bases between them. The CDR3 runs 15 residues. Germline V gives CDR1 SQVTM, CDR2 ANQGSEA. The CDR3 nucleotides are TGCAGCGTTGAAGATTCTCCAGGGAACTACAATGAGCAGTTCTTC. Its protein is CSVEDSPGNYNEQFF.

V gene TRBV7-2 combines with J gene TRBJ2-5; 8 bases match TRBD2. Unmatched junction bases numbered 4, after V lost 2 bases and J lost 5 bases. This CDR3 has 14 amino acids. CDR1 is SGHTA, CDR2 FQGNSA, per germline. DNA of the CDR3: TGTGCCAGCAGCTTAAGGGCGGGGGGTGAGACCCAGTACTTC. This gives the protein CASSLRAGGETQYF.

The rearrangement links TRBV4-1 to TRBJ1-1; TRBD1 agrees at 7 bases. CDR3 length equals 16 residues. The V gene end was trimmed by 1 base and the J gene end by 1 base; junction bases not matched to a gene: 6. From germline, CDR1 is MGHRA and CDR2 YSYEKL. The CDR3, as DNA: TGCGCCAGCAGCCAAGTATGGGACAGAGGGAACACTGAAGCTTTCTTT. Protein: CASSQVWDRGNTEAFF.

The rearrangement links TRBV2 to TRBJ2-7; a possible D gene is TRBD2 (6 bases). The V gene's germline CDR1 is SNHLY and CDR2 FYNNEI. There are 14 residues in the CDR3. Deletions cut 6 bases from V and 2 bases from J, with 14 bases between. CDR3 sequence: CASSPFRTTYEQYF. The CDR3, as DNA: TGTGCCAGCAGCCCCTTTAGGACTACCTACGAGCAGTACTTC.

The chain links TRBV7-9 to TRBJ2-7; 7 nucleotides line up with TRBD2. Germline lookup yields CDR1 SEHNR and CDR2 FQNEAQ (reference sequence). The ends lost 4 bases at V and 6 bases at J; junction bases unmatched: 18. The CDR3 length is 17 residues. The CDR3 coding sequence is TGTGCCAGCAGCTCCCCGGCCTTCGATCGCGGGAGAGGCGAGCAGTACTTC. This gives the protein CASSSPAFDRGRGEQYF. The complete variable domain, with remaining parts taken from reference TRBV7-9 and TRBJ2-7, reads DTGVSQNPRHKITKRGQNVTFRCDPISEHNRLYWYRQTLGQGPEFLTYFQNEAQLEKSRLLSDRFSAERPKGSFSTLEIQRTEQGDSAMYLCASSSPAFDRGRGEQYFGPGTRLTVT.

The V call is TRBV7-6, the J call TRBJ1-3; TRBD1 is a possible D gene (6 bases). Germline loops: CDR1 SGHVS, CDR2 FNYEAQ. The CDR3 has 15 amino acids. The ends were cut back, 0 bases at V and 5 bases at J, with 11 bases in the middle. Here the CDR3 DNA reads TGTGCCAGCAGCTTAGCGACCCGGGACAGAAACACCATATATTTT. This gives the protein CASSLATRDRNTIYF.

The CDR3 protein is CASSQEVATLQETQYF. The CDR3 DNA reads TGCGCCAGCAGCCAAGAGGTAGCGACCCTCCAAGAGACCCAGTACTTC. The chain carries TRBV4-1 and TRBJ2-5; D may be TRBD2 (5 bases). This CDR3 contains 16 residues. The germline V gene encodes CDR1 MGHRA and CDR2 YSYEKL. V lost 0 bases to trimming and J lost 1 base, with 12 bases between them.

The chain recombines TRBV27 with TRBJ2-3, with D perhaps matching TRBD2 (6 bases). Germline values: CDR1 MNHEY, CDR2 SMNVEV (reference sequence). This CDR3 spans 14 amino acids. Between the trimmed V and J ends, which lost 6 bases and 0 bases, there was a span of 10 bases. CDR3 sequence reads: CASSPGASTDTQYF. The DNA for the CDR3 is TGTGCCAGCAGCCCGGGAGCAAGCACAGATACGCAGTATTTT.

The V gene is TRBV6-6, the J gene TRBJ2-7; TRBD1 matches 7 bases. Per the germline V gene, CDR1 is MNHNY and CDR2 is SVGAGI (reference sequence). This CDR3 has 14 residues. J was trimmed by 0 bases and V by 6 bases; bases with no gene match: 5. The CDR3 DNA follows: TGTGCCAGCAGACAACAGGGGCACTCCTACGAGCAGTACTTC. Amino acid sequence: CASRQQGHSYEQYF.